This TCR beta chain was documented in a study of T-cell reconstitution after alpha-beta-depleted transplantation in children. TCRbeta library construction was performed incorporating unique molecular identifiers. TCRdb re-called the PCR reads with MiXCR, one entry per CDR3 protein. The sample consists of about 980,000 distinct CDR3 sequences, under 30% of them appearing once. This CDR3 spans 14 amino acids. V was clipped by 6 bases and J by 5 bases; unmatched bases: 6. The table lists this clonotype with a few counts. This receptor was obtained from a boy under two years old who had a stem cell transplant for SCID, so the T cells may come from the graft donor. The chain carries TRBV12-3 or TRBV12-4 and TRBJ2-5; 10 bases are a match to TRBD1. The sample consisted of PBMCs, mostly from graft donor cells, taken 360 days after TCRalphabeta/CD19-depleted stem cell transplant. CDR3 residues: CASRAGTGDETQYF. CDR3 nucleotides: TGTGCCAGCAGGGCCGGGACAGGGGACGAGACCCAGTACTTC.